Presented here are 20 T cell receptor beta chains from one specimen sequenced in a study of blood T cells in healthy people across ages. Combining a sample-barcoded 5' primer with a J-beta primer mix, a second PCR ran for roughly 7 to 11 cycles. Via MiXCR, TCRdb re-called the 5' RACE reads, giving one row per CDR3 protein. In the table there are fewer than 2 million distinct CDR3 sequences, approximately 39% of which are singletons. What was sequenced was blood. The receptors originated from a human donor in good health.

CDR3 nucleotide sequence: TGCAGTGCTAGGACTAGCGGGCCAGAGACCCAGTACTTC. It yields the protein CSARTSGPETQYF. The chain carries TRBV20-1 and TRBJ2-7; TRBD2 matches at 10 bases. The last part of the DNA fits TRBJ2-5 better; the J call may be wrong. Germline CDR1 and CDR2: DFQATT and SNEGSKA (reference sequence). The CDR3 is 13 amino acids.

In DNA form, the CDR3 reads TGCAGTGCTAGAGATCACTTACGCCGGACAGGGAGCTCCTACAATGAGCAGTACGTC. This codes for CSARDHLRRTGSSYNEQYV. V and J are TRBV20-1 and TRBJ2-1; TRBD1 matches at 8 bases. With the DNA end fitting TRBJ2-7 better, the J assignment may be wrong. Germline values: CDR1 DFQATT, CDR2 SNEGSKA (reference sequence). The CDR3 is made up of 19 amino acids.

This clonotype occurred a few times. The CDR3 DNA sequence: TGCGCCAGCAGCCAAGTGGGGGGCAGGGTTACAGATACGCAGTATTTT. Its protein is CASSQVGGRVTDTQYF. This sequence joins TRBV4-3 and TRBJ2-3; D is tentatively TRBD1 or TRBD2 (6 bases each). V was pared by 1 base and J by 3 bases, with 14 bases between. In germline, CDR1 is LGHNA, CDR2 YSLEER. The length of the CDR3 is 16 residues.

V usage is TRBV2 and J usage is TRBJ2-3; the D gene is possibly TRBD1 (5 bases). The germline CDR1 and CDR2 sequences are SNHLY and FYNNEI. The CDR3 is made up of 17 amino acids. The V end lost 6 bases, the J end lost 3 bases, and 22 bases lay between the germline ends. The CDR3 reads CASSHRRGIAGTDTQYF. CDR3 nucleotide sequence: TGTGCCAGCAGCCACCGCCGCGGAATAGCAGGGACAGATACGCAGTATTTT.

The chain recombines TRBV12-3 or TRBV12-4 with TRBJ1-1, with 7 bases matching TRBD1. V was clipped by 4 bases and J by 5 bases; unmatched bases: 10. This CDR3 region has 15 residues. Written as DNA, the CDR3 is TGTGCCAGCAGTTCGGCGGAGGGGGCAGGGACTGAAGCTTTCTTT. Translated: CASSSAEGAGTEAFF.

This sequence joins TRBV7-2 and TRBJ2-1; D is perhaps TRBD2 (5 bases). The CDR3 is made up of 16 amino acids. V was cut by 2 bases and J by 7 bases, with 18 bases left in between. Looked up from germline, CDR1 is SGHTA and CDR2 is FQGNSA. The CDR3 nucleotides are TGTGCCAGCAGCTTACGGTCGGGATTATCGGTGAATGAGCAGTTCTTC. Encoded protein: CASSLRSGLSVNEQFF.

The J gene is TRBJ2-5, the V gene TRBV28; D uncertain. V was clipped by 5 bases and J by 4 bases, with 11 bases between them. The CDR3 spans 13 residues. Germline loops: CDR1 MDHEN, CDR2 SYDVKM. Here the CDR3 DNA reads TGTGCCAGCAGTCCAGCGCAGAGAGAGACCCAGTACTTC. It yields the protein CASSPAQRETQYF.

Worth noting for this clonotype: At one of its ends the junction is not consistent with the germline gene, which may arise from a read error. The V call is TRBV7-2, the J call TRBJ2-6, with D hard to call. Germline V CDR1 and CDR2: SGHTA, FQGNSA. The CDR3 covers 16 residues. The CDR3 sequence is CASSLEAASEANVLTF. The CDR3 nucleotides are TGTGCCAGCAGCTTAGAGGCGGCCTCTGAGGCCAACGTCCTGACTTTC.

V and J are TRBV3-1 and TRBJ1-2, with TRBD1 identical over 11 bases. CDR1 and CDR2 from the germline V gene are LGHDT and YNNKEL (reference sequence). The CDR3 runs 15 residues. With 4 bases clipped from V and 4 bases from J, the junction kept 5 bases outside the gene matches. The CDR3 here is CASSPWTGGSYGYTF. The DNA of the CDR3 is TGTGCCAGCAGCCCTTGGACAGGGGGCAGCTATGGCTACACCTTC.

This clonotype was observed a few times. The chain employs TRBV19 and TRBJ1-2; TRBD1 is a possible D gene (5 bases). Trimming took off 6 bases at V and 6 bases at J, with 14 bases between the two ends. Germline CDR1 reads LNHDA; CDR2 reads SQIVND (reference sequence). This CDR3 is built from 13 residues. The CDR3 DNA reads TGTGCCAGTAGAAGGGACCTCCTCAATGGCTACACCTTC. Translated, it gives CASRRDLLNGYTF.

There are a few counts of this clonotype. The chain carries TRBV28 and TRBJ2-5; 11 bases are shared with TRBD2. The CDR3 sequence is 17 residues long. In germline, CDR1 is MDHEN, CDR2 SYDVKM. J gave up 1 base and V 7 bases, and 11 bases lay outside the gene matches. CDR3 region: CASTQTSSGGPQETQYF. The CDR3 coding sequence is TGTGCCAGCACCCAAACCTCTAGCGGGGGGCCCCAAGAGACCCAGTACTTC.

At least ten counts were recorded for this clonotype. The chain employs TRBV4-2 and TRBJ1-2, with D unclear. Trimming took 0 bases from V and 1 from J, leaving 12 bases between them. The CDR3 has 16 residues. CDR1 and CDR2 from the germline V gene are LGHNA and YNFKEQ. CDR3 sequence: CASSQDFVVFNYGYTF. CDR3 coding DNA: TGTGCCAGCAGCCAAGATTTTGTGGTATTTAACTATGGCTACACCTTC.

The chain carries TRBV4-3 and TRBJ1-2, with D perhaps TRBD1 (5 bases). The CDR3 has 13 amino acids. The germline V gene has CDR1 LGHNA and CDR2 YSLEER. Trimming removed 1 base at V and 7 bases at J, with 10 bases between. DNA of the CDR3: TGCGCCAGCAGCCAAGTAACAGGTACTGGCTACACCTTC. Residues: CASSQVTGTGYTF.

The chain uses TRBV5-1 and TRBJ1-2; no clear D gene. The ends were cut back, 2 bases at V and 3 bases at J, with 11 bases in the middle. The germline CDR1 and CDR2 sequences are SGHRS and YFSETQ. The CDR3 runs 14 residues. CDR3 DNA sequence: TGCGCCAGCAGCTTCGGGGAATCGGACTATGGCTACACCTTC. This codes for CASSFGESDYGYTF.

Only a few counts were recorded for this clonotype. The rearrangement joins TRBV28 to TRBJ2-5, with 9 nucleotides matching TRBD1. This CDR3 comprises 17 residues. Germline V lookup: CDR1 MDHEN, CDR2 SYDVKM. V was pared by 4 bases and J by 0 bases, with 9 bases of the junction left unmatched. The CDR3 reads CASSSYRDREYQETQYF. The DNA of the CDR3 is TGTGCCAGCAGTTCTTACCGGGACAGGGAGTACCAAGAGACCCAGTACTTC.

This clonotype was counted once. This chain uses TRBV20-1 with TRBJ2-5; TRBD2 is a possible D gene (6 bases). The CDR3 runs 17 residues. V lost 3 bases and J 3 bases, leaving 23 bases between the germline ends. Germline CDR1 and CDR2: DFQATT and SNEGSKA (reference sequence). The CDR3, as DNA: TGCAGTGCTAGGTTTTATAACGGGGGAGCGGGTGAAGAGACCCAGTACTTC. It is translated as CSARFYNGGAGEETQYF.

The genes are TRBV28 and TRBJ1-2; D is possibly TRBD1 (6 bases). Germline V gene data show CDR1 as MDHEN and CDR2 as SYDVKM. V gave up 3 bases and J gave up 3 bases, with 14 bases separating them. There are 15 residues in the CDR3. CDR3 amino acids: CASSLYGGVDYGYTF. CDR3 nucleotide sequence: TGTGCCAGCAGTTTGTACGGGGGCGTAGACTATGGCTACACCTTC.

This clonotype was counted a few times. The J gene is TRBJ2-7, the V gene TRBV7-9; D is undetermined. CDR1 SEHNR and CDR2 FQNEAQ come from the germline V gene (reference sequence). Between the trimmed V and J ends, which lost 4 bases and 7 bases, there was a span of 8 bases. This CDR3 is built from 11 residues. The CDR3 spells CASSWEVEQYF. CDR3 DNA sequence: TGTGCCAGCAGCTGGGAAGTTGAGCAGTACTTC.

J is TRBJ2-1 and V is TRBV15; TRBD2 aligns across 13 bases. The CDR3 is made up of 15 amino acids. V was clipped by 9 bases and J by 8 bases; unmatched bases: 10. Germline V gene data show CDR1 as LNHNV and CDR2 as YYDKDF (reference sequence). The DNA of the CDR3 is TGTGCCACGCACGCCGGGACTAGCGGGGAAGATGAGCAGTTCTTC. As protein: CATHAGTSGEDEQFF.

This clonotype was counted a few times. V gene TRBV10-3 combines with J gene TRBJ2-3; 11 positions agree with TRBD2. The CDR3 length is 18 residues. Germline loops: CDR1 ENHRY, CDR2 SYGVKD. V shed 2 bases, J shed 0 bases, and the junction held 7 bases outside the gene matches. The CDR3: CAISEQGLAVPSTDTQYF. The CDR3 coding sequence is TGTGCCATCAGTGAGCAGGGACTAGCGGTCCCTAGCACAGATACGCAGTATTTT.